This T cell receptor (beta chain) was captured in a study of early T cells in non-severe SARS-CoV-2 infection. Attachment of unique molecular identifiers was made to individual cDNA molecules. Via MiXCR, TCRdb re-called the 5' RACE reads, giving one row per CDR3 protein. The sample includes some 34,000 distinct CDR3 sequences, more than 8% seen only once; the top ten take more than 10%. This clonotype was seen more than once but under ten times. Trimming shortened V by 5 bases and J by 1 base, and 17 bases separated the two germline ends. The CDR3 spans 17 residues. From germline, CDR1 is SEHNR and CDR2 FQNEAQ (reference sequence).

Material for sequencing was whole blood. The sequence was obtained from an adult who was a healthcare worker with PCR-confirmed SARS-CoV-2 infection or an uninfected control (not recorded which). The J gene is TRBJ2-2, the V gene TRBV7-9, with unresolved D. CDR3: CASSPSLGRRNTGELFF. The CDR3 nucleotides are TGTGCCAGCAGCCCTAGTTTAGGCAGAAGGAACACCGGGGAGCTGTTTTTT.